Below are 32 T cell receptor beta chains sequenced from a single sample in a study of blood T cells in healthy people across ages. With a J-beta primer mix and a sample-barcoded 5' primer, a second PCR ran 7 to 11 cycles. Each CDR3 protein is one row after TCRdb ran MiXCR on the 5' RACE reads. Among roughly 650,000 distinct CDR3 sequences listed, approximately 29% were seen once. The specimen sequenced was blood. The source is a woman older than 75 in good health.

This clonotype was seen a handful of times. The chain is built from TRBV5-4 and TRBJ1-4; maybe TRBD1 (5 bases). V shed 4 bases and J shed 8 bases, with 18 bases lying between them. CDR1 and CDR2 from the germline V gene are SGHNT and YYREEE (reference sequence). This CDR3 contains 15 residues. The CDR3 region has the DNA TGTGCCAGCAGCGTCGCCGGGAGTTGGGGCGAAAAACTGTTTTTT. Encoded protein: CASSVAGSWGEKLFF. Full variable domain (outside the CDR3, taken from reference TRBV5-4 and TRBJ1-4): ETGVTQSPTHLIKTRGQQVTLRCSSQSGHNTVSWYQQALGQGPQFIFQYYREEENGRGNFPPRFSGLQFPNYSSELNVNALELDDSALYLCASSVAGSWGEKLFFGSGTQLSVL.

At least ten counts were recorded for this clonotype. J is TRBJ2-7 and V is TRBV5-1; D is perhaps TRBD1 (6 bases). This CDR3 region has 14 residues. V was pared by 8 bases and J by 5 bases, with 20 bases between. The germline V gene encodes CDR1 SGHRS and CDR2 YFSETQ. The CDR3 spells CASRSRPGEHEQYF. The CDR3 nucleotides are TGCGCCAGTCGTAGTCGTCCAGGGGAGCACGAGCAGTACTTC.

V usage is TRBV5-1 and J usage is TRBJ2-3, with 9 nucleotides matching TRBD2. Trimming cost V 4 bases and J 2 bases; bases outside gene matches: 8. Germline V gene sequence: CDR1 SGHRS, CDR2 YFSETQ. This CDR3 is built from 16 residues. CDR3 in amino acids: CASSSPSGATTDTQYF. In DNA, the CDR3 is TGCGCCAGCAGCAGCCCTAGCGGGGCGACCACAGATACGCAGTATTTT. The full variable domain, completed using reference TRBV5-1 and TRBJ2-3, is KAGVTQTPRYLIKTRGQQVTLSCSPISGHRSVSWYQQTPGQGLQFLFEYFSETQRNKGNFPGRFSGRQFSNSRSEMNVSTLELGDSALYLCASSSPSGATTDTQYFGPGTRLTVL.

This clonotype was found a few times. The rearrangement joins TRBV19 to TRBJ1-4; 7 bases align to TRBD1. With V trimmed by 5 bases and J by 3 bases, 6 bases remained unmatched. CDR1 LNHDA and CDR2 SQIVND come from the germline V gene (reference sequence). The CDR3 spans 15 residues. CDR3 region: CASSGAGTANEKLFF. The DNA of the CDR3 is TGTGCCAGTAGTGGAGCCGGGACAGCTAATGAAAAACTGTTTTTT.

This clonotype appeared many times. The chain is built from TRBV7-2 and TRBJ2-3; D might be TRBD2 (6 bases). V shed 0 bases and J shed 0 bases, with 16 bases lying between them. Germline CDR1 and CDR2: SGHTA and FQGNSA. The CDR3 loop spans 18 amino acids. The CDR3 reads CASSLALTSVTSTDTQYF. CDR3 DNA: TGTGCCAGCAGCTTAGCATTGACTAGTGTAACTAGCACAGATACGCAGTATTTT. The variable domain in full, with the rest retrieved from reference TRBV7-2 and TRBJ2-3, is GAGVSQSPSNKVTEKGKDVELRCDPISGHTALYWYRQSLGQGLEFLIYFQGNSAPDKSGLPSDRFSAERTGGSVSTLTIQRTQQEDSAVYLCASSLALTSVTSTDTQYFGPGTRLTVL.

This clonotype was recorded at least ten times. CDR3 in DNA: TGTGCCAGCAGCAGGGACAGCATTATCCTCTCTGGGGCCAACGTCCTGACTTTC. This sequence encodes CASSRDSIILSGANVLTF. The chain is built from TRBV6-4 and TRBJ2-6, with 7 bases matching TRBD1. The CDR3 totals 18 residues. CDR1 MRHNA and CDR2 SNTAGT come from the germline V gene. The ends lost 6 bases at V and 0 bases at J; junction bases unmatched: 11.

The J gene is TRBJ1-2, the V gene TRBV19; 7 bases are shared with TRBD1. In germline, CDR1 is LNHDA, CDR2 SQIVND (reference sequence). The CDR3 length is 15 residues. V was clipped by 4 bases and J by 2 bases; unmatched bases: 7. This CDR3 is CASSTSKQGNYGYTF. CDR3 coding DNA: TGTGCCAGTAGTACCTCAAAACAGGGGAACTATGGCTACACCTTC.

In its sample, this clonotype was seen many times. V and J are TRBV12-3 or TRBV12-4 and TRBJ2-5, with 9 nucleotides matching TRBD2. The CDR3 runs 14 residues. J lost 5 bases, V lost 4 bases, and 5 bases had no gene match. CDR3 nucleotides: TGTGCCAGCAGTTCTAGCGGGGTATATGAGACCCAGTACTTC. Translated: CASSSSGVYETQYF.

The gene calls are TRBV20-1 and TRBJ2-1; D gene ambiguous. The germline gives CDR1 DFQATT, CDR2 SNEGSKA (reference sequence). Trimming stripped 5 bases from V and 0 bases from J, with 11 bases between. The CDR3 contains 14 residues. The CDR3 bases are TGCAGTGCTGATGACCGCCGCTCCTACAATGAGCAGTTCTTC. Protein: CSADDRRSYNEQFF.

V and J are TRBV28 and TRBJ2-4; D is unresolved. Per germline, CDR1 MDHEN and CDR2 SYDVKM. V was pared by 2 bases and J by 1 base, with 15 bases between. This CDR3 has 17 amino acids. The CDR3 DNA sequence: TGTGCCAGCAGTTTAAGTAGCCGCGCTGGCGCCAAAAACATTCAGTACTTC. It translates to CASSLSSRAGAKNIQYF.

This clonotype was detected ten times or more. The chain recombines TRBV6-6 with TRBJ1-2; D gene uncertain. The CDR3 sequence is 15 residues long. V was pared by 0 bases and J by 4 bases, with 12 bases between. In germline, CDR1 is MNHNY, CDR2 SVGAGI (reference sequence). The CDR3 is CASSYSADAIYGYTF. CDR3 nucleotides: TGTGCCAGCAGTTACTCCGCGGACGCTATCTATGGCTACACCTTC.

V gene TRBV11-2 combines with J gene TRBJ2-3; TRBD2 is a possible D gene (6 bases). Germline V lookup: CDR1 SGHAT, CDR2 FQNNGV. Trimming took 5 bases from V and 6 from J, leaving 18 bases between them. The CDR3 is 15 amino acids. Here the CDR3 DNA reads TGTGCCAGCAGCCCCCCGTTGGGCGCGGGGGATACGCAGTATTTT. It is translated as CASSPPLGAGDTQYF.

V and J are TRBV2 and TRBJ1-1; TRBD1 might be the D (5 bases). Trimming removed 7 bases at V and 1 base at J, with 10 bases between. The CDR3 is 13 amino acids. Germline assignment: CDR1 SNHLY and CDR2 FYNNEI. The DNA of the CDR3 is TGTGCCAGCACTCGGACACCGAACACTGAAGCTTTCTTT. It specifies CASTRTPNTEAFF.

This clonotype has just one count. With a much larger clone just one base away, this may be a read error. The CDR3 sequence: CASGLVVGFNTEAFF. In DNA, the CDR3 is TGCGCCAGCGGCTTGGTAGTTGGGTTTAATACTGAAGCTTTCTTT. The rearrangement uses TRBV5-1 and TRBJ1-1; D not certain. Germline values: CDR1 SGHRS, CDR2 YFSETQ. The CDR3 totals 15 residues.

Turning to this clonotype: Sequence at one end of the junction differs from germline and may be a read error. V is TRBV3-1 and J is TRBJ1-6; 7 nucleotides align to TRBD1. CDR3 size: 16 residues. Germline V lookup: CDR1 LGHDT, CDR2 YNNKEL (reference sequence). As DNA, the CDR3 is TGTGTCAGCAGCCGCACAGGGGCTGAGTACAATTCACCCCTCCACTTT. It codes for CVSSRTGAEYNSPLHF.

V and J are TRBV29-1 and TRBJ1-1, with TRBD1 as a possible D gene (5 bases). The CDR3 runs to 15 residues. CDR1 and CDR2 (germline): SQVTM, ANQGSEA. The ends were cut back, 5 bases at V and 1 base at J, with 17 bases in the middle. The CDR3 DNA follows: TGCAGCGTTACGTCGTGGGGCCAGGGGAACACTGAAGCTTTCTTT. Translating gives CSVTSWGQGNTEAFF.

This clonotype was seen at least ten times. The chain links TRBV7-9 to TRBJ2-4; D remains ambiguous. V gave up 1 base and J gave up 1 base, with 5 bases separating them. CDR1 and CDR2 from the germline V gene are SEHNR and FQNEAQ (reference sequence). The CDR3 has 14 amino acids. CDR3 sequence reads: CASSLEAAKNIQYF. The CDR3 DNA is TGTGCCAGCAGCTTAGAGGCGGCCAAAAACATTCAGTACTTC.

This clonotype appeared many times. The rearrangement links TRBV20-1 to TRBJ2-5; D could derive from TRBD1 or TRBD2 (5 bases each). V dropped 6 bases and J dropped 5 bases, with 13 bases sitting between them. The CDR3 is 12 residues long. Germline V lookup: CDR1 DFQATT, CDR2 SNEGSKA (reference sequence). The CDR3 reads CSAELGEETQYF. CDR3 sequence (DNA): TGCAGTGCCGAGCTGGGGGAGGAGACCCAGTACTTC.

On this clonotype: With a much larger clone just one base away, this may be a read error. V is TRBV15 and J is TRBJ1-1, with a tentative D call TRBD1 (5 bases). Germline-derived CDR1 and CDR2 are LNHNV and YYDKDF (reference sequence). The CDR3 covers 13 residues. The V end lost 6 bases, the J end lost 1 base, and 9 bases lay between the germline ends. Here the CDR3 reads CATSRQSNTEAFF. The CDR3 nucleotides are TGTGCCACCAGTCGACAGTCGAACACTGAAGCTTTCTTT.

As to this clonotype: A much bigger clone sits one base away, suggesting this may be a read error. The gene calls are TRBV20-1 and TRBJ2-7; 7 positions agree with TRBD2. The CDR3 is made up of 14 amino acids. Germline V gene sequence: CDR1 DFQATT, CDR2 SNEGSKA (reference sequence). With 6 bases clipped from V and 7 bases from J, the junction kept 15 bases outside the gene matches. The CDR3 sequence: CSASTSWAYNEQYF. In nucleotides, the CDR3 is TGCAGTGCCTCGACTAGCTGGGCTTACAATGAGCAGTACTTC.

J is TRBJ1-5 and V is TRBV5-5; unclear D gene. Germline loops: CDR1 SGHKS, CDR2 YYEKEE (reference sequence). Trimming removed 4 bases from V and 0 bases from J, with 14 bases in between. CDR3 length: 16 amino acids. CDR3 residues: CASSRYLLDSNQPQHF. Written as DNA, the CDR3 is TGTGCCAGCAGCCGTTACTTGCTAGATAGCAATCAGCCCCAGCATTTT.

The chain has TRBV6-6 and TRBJ2-7; TRBD2 aligns across 8 bases. Germline V CDR1 and CDR2: MNHNY, SVGAGI (reference sequence). J was trimmed by 7 bases and V by 2 bases; bases with no gene match: 10. The CDR3 has 15 residues. For the CDR3, the DNA is TGTGCCAGCAGTTACGGTGGTTGGAGCGGGGGTGAGCAGTACTTC. Translated, it gives CASSYGGWSGGEQYF.

A few counts support this clonotype. This may arise from a read error, as a much more abundant clone is one base away. V gene TRBV4-3 combines with J gene TRBJ1-2, with 7 bases matching TRBD1. In germline, CDR1 is LGHNA, CDR2 YSLEER. J gave up 10 bases and V 4 bases, and 18 bases lay outside the gene matches. CDR3 length equals 16 residues. The CDR3 is CASSLTLGGGKGDYTF. The CDR3 bases are TGCGCCAGCAGCCTCACCCTGGGAGGGGGCAAGGGTGACTACACCTTC.

This clonotype was seen at least ten times. V is TRBV9 and J is TRBJ1-2; 12 bases fit TRBD1. The junction had 19 bases not matched to a gene; V was cut back by 3 bases and J by 4 bases. This CDR3 has 20 residues. From germline, CDR1 is SGDLS and CDR2 YYNGEE. CDR3 sequence: CASSENLGTGGLGYIYGYTF. CDR3 in DNA: TGTGCCAGCAGCGAAAACCTCGGGACAGGGGGCTTAGGTTATATCTATGGCTACACCTTC.

This clonotype showed up many times. The chain employs TRBV4-1 and TRBJ1-2; D remains unclear. Germline lookup yields CDR1 MGHRA and CDR2 YSYEKL. The CDR3 is 13 residues long. V lost 1 base and J lost 8, with 11 bases in between. CDR3 protein: CASSQAAASGYTF. CDR3 DNA: TGCGCCAGCAGCCAAGCAGCGGCGTCGGGCTACACCTTC.

This clonotype was seen a handful of times. The V gene is TRBV5-1, the J gene TRBJ1-1, with 7 bases aligning to TRBD1. This CDR3 spans 14 amino acids. The V gene's germline CDR1 is SGHRS and CDR2 YFSETQ. Unmatched junction bases numbered 4, after V lost 4 bases and J lost 1 base. The CDR3 region is CASSMDRRNTEAFF. DNA of the CDR3: TGCGCCAGCAGCATGGACAGGAGGAACACTGAAGCTTTCTTT.

Worth noting for this clonotype: Being one base from a much bigger clone, this may be a read error. The CDR3 region has the DNA TGTGCCAGCAGCCAAGAAGGCTCTGCAGATACGCTGTATTTT. Protein sequence: CASSQEGSADTLYF. V and J are TRBV4-2 and TRBJ2-3; D unclear. CDR1 LGHNA and CDR2 YNFKEQ come from the germline V gene. The CDR3 is 14 residues long.

The chain recombines TRBV5-4 with TRBJ2-3; weak D call: TRBD2 (7 bases). The CDR3 has 16 amino acids. Trimming left V 0 bases short and J 1 base short, with 12 bases between. Germline V gene data show CDR1 as SGHNT and CDR2 as YYREEE (reference sequence). CDR3 protein: CASSLAGGRGTDTQYF. CDR3 in DNA: TGTGCCAGCAGCTTGGCCGGGGGGCGCGGCACAGATACGCAGTATTTT.

This CDR3 is CASSPTSGTPNTQYF. The CDR3 DNA sequence: TGTGCCAGCAGCCCTACCTCGGGGACTCCTAATACGCAGTATTTT. The chain uses TRBV7-2 and TRBJ2-3; D possibly corresponds to TRBD2 (6 bases). The ends were cut back, 5 bases at V and 7 bases at J, with 19 bases in the middle. The CDR3 totals 15 residues. Germline CDR1 SGHTA, CDR2 FQGNSA.

This clonotype was counted a few times. J is TRBJ1-1 and V is TRBV7-9; D not certain. Trimming left V 0 bases short and J 10 bases short, with 18 bases between. Per germline, CDR1 SEHNR and CDR2 FQNEAQ (reference sequence). This CDR3 is 15 amino acids long. The CDR3 region has the DNA TGTGCCAGCAGCTTAGCCCGGCAGGTCCTCTTGGGAGCTTTCTTT. It specifies CASSLARQVLLGAFF.

The chain uses TRBV3-1 and TRBJ1-1; D is possibly TRBD1 (6 bases). CDR3 length equals 12 residues. Trimming pared 2 bases from V and 10 bases from J, leaving 11 bases between. Germline V gives CDR1 LGHDT, CDR2 YNNKEL (reference sequence). CDR3 loop: CASSQKGGGAFF. In DNA form, the CDR3 reads TGTGCCAGCAGCCAAAAGGGGGGTGGAGCTTTCTTT.

Turning to this clonotype: A read error may be the cause here, since a much bigger clone is one base away. The chain carries TRBV20-1 and TRBJ2-5; D may be TRBD1 (6 bases). Trimming cost V 1 base and J 11 bases, with 17 bases left between them. This CDR3 spans 13 amino acids. Germline V gene lookup returns CDR1 DFQATT and CDR2 SNEGSKA (reference sequence). The CDR3 DNA is TGCAGTGCTAGAGCAGGGGCGTTGGGTGAGCAGTACTTC. Amino acid sequence: CSARAGALGEQYF.